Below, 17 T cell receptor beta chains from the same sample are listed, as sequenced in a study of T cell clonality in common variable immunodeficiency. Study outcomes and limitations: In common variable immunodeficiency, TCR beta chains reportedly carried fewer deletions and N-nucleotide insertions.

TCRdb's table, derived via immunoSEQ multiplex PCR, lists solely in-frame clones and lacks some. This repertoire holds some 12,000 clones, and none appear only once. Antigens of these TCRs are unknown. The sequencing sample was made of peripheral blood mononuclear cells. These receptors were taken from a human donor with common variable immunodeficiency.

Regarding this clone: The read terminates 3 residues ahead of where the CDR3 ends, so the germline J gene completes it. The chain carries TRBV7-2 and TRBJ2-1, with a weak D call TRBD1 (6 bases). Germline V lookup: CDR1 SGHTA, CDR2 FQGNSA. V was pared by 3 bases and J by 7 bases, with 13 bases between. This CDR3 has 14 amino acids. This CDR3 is CASSLNRVRNEQFF. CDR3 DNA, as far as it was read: TGTGCCAGCAGCTTGAACAGGGTCCGGAATGAG. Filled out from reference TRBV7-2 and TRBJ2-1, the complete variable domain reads GAGVSQSPSNKVTEKGKDVELRCDPISGHTALYWYRQSLGQGLEFLIYFQGNSAPDKSGLPSDRFSAERTGGSVSTLTIQRTQQEDSAVYLCASSLNRVRNEQFFGPGTRLTVL.

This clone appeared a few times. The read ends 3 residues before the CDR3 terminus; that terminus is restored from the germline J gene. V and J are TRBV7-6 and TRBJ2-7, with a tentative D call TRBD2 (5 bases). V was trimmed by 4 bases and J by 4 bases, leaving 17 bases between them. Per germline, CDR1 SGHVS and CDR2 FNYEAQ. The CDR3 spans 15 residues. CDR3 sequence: CASSSLEDLGYEQYF. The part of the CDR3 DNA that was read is TGTGCCAGCAGCTCCTTAGAGGACTTAGGTTACGAG.

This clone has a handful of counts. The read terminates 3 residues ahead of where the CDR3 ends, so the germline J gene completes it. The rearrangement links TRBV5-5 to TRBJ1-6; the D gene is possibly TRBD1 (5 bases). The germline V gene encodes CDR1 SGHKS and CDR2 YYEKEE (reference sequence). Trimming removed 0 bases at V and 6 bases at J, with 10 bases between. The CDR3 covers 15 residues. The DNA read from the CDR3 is TGTGCCAGCAGCTTGGATTTCAGGGTTAATTCACCC. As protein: CASSLDFRVNSP. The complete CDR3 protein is CASSLDFRVNSPLHF.

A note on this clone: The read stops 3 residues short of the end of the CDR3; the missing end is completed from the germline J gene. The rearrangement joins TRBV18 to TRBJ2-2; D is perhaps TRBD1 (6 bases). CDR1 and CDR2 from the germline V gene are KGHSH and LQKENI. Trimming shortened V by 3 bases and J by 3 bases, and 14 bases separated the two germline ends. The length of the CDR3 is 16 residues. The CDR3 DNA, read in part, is TGTGCCAGCTCACCTACAGGGAATCCGGACACCGGGGAG. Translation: CASSPTGNPDTGE. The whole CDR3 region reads CASSPTGNPDTGELFF.

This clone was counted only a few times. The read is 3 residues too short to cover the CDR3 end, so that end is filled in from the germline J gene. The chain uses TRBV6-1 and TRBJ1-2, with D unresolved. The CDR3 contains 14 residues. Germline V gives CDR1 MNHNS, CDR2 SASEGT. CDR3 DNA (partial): TGTGCCAGCAGTGAGGTCACCGCTATCGTCGGC. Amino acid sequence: CASSEVTAIVG. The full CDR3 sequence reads CASSEVTAIVGYTF.

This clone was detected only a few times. The CDR3 region is CASSEPVAGGPSYNEQFF. Incomplete CDR3 DNA: TGTGCCAGCAGTGAACCGGTAGCGGGGGGCCCCTCCTACAATGAG. V gene TRBV6-1 combines with J gene TRBJ2-1, with 10 bases aligning to TRBD2. The read gets to within 3 residues of the CDR3 end, and the germline J gene fills in the rest. The junction had 7 bases not matched to a gene; V was cut back by 2 bases and J by 0 bases. This CDR3 comprises 18 residues. Germline-derived CDR1 and CDR2 are MNHNS and SASEGT.

CDR3 region: CASSPLFGQQGFYNEQFF. Incomplete CDR3 DNA: TGTGCCAGCTCACCACTCTTCGGTCAACAGGGCTTTTACAATGAG. The chain is built from TRBV18 and TRBJ2-1; a weak D match, TRBD1 (6 bases). The read ends 3 residues early relative to the CDR3; the germline J gene fills the gap. Germline CDR1 is KGHSH and CDR2 is LQKENI. CDR3 length: 18 amino acids. V lost 1 base and J lost 4, with 20 bases in between.

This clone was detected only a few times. The CDR3 loop is CAISGGGADTQYF. Incomplete CDR3 DNA: TGTGCCATCTCTGGAGGGGGCGCAGATACG. This sequence joins TRBV30 and TRBJ2-3, with D possibly TRBD1 on 7 matching bases. The read ends 3 residues shy of where the CDR3 ends; the end is completed using the germline J gene. The CDR3 is 13 residues long. The germline CDR1 and CDR2 sequences are GTSNPN and SVGIG (reference sequence). V gave up 8 bases and J gave up 4 bases, with 16 bases separating them.

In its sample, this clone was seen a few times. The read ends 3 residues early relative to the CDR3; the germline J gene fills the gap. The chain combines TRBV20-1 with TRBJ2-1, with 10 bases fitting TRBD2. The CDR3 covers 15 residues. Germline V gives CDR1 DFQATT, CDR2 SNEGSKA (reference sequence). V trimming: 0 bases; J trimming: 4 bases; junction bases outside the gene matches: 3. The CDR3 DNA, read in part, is TGCAGTGCTAGAGACTCAGCGGGGGGGTACAATGAG. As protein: CSARDSAGGYNE. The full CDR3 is CSARDSAGGYNEQFF.

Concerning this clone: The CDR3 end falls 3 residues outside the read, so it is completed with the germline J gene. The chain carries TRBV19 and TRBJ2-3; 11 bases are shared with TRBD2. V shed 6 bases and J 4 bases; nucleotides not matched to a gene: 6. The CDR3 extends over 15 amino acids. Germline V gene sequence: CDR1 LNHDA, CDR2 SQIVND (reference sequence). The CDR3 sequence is CASSYGLAGPDTQYF. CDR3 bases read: TGTGCCAGTAGCTACGGACTAGCGGGCCCAGATACG.

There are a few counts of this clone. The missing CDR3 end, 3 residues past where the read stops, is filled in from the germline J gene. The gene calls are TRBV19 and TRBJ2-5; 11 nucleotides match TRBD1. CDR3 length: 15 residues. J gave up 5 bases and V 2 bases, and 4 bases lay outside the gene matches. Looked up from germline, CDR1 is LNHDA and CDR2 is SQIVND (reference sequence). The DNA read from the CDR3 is TGTGCCAGTAGTATACGGACAGGGGGCTGGGAGACC. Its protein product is CASSIRTGGWET. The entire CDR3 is CASSIRTGGWETQYF.

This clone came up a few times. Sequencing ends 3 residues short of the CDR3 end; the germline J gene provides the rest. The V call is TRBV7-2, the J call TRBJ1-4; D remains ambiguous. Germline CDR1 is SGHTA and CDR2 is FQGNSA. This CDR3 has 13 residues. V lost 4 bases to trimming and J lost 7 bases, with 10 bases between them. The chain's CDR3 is CASSSILLEKLFF. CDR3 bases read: TGTGCCAGCAGCTCGATATTACTTGAAAAA.

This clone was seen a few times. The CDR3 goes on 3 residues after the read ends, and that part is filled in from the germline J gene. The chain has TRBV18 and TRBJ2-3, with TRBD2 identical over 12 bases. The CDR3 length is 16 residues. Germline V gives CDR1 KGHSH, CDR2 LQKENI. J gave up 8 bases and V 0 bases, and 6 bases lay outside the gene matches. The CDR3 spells CASSPPTSGGPITQYF. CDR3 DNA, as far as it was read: TGTGCCAGCTCACCACCGACTAGCGGGGGTCCGATTACG.

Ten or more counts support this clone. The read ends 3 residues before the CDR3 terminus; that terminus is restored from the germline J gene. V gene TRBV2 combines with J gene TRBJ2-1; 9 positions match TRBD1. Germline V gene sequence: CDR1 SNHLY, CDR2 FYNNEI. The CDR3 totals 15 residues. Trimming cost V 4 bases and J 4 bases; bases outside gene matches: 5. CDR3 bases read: TGTGCCAGCAGTGGACGGGACAGGGAATACAATGAG. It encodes CASSGRDREYNE. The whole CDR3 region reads CASSGRDREYNEQFF.

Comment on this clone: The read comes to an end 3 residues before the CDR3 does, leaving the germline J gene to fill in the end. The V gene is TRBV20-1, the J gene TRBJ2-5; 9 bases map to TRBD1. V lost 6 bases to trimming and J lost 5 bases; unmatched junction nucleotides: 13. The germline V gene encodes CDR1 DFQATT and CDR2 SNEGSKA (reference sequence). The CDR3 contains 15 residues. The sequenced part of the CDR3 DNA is TGCAGTGCCAGACATCGGGACAGGGACCGTGAGACC. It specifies CSARHRDRDRET. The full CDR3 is CSARHRDRDRETQYF.

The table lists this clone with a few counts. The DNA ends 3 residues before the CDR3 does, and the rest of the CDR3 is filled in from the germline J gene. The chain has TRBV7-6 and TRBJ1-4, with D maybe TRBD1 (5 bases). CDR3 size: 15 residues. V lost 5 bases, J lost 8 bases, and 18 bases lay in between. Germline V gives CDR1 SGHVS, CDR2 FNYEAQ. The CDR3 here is CASSPSEGLGEKLFF. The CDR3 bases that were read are TGTGCCAGCAGCCCTAGTGAGGGGCTCGGGGAAAAA.

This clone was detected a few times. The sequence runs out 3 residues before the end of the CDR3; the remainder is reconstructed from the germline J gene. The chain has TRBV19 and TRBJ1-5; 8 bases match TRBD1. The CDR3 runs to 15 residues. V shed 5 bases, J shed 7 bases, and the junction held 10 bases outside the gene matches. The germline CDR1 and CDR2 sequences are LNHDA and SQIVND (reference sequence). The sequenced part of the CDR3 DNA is TGTGCCAGTAGTTCGATGCAGGGGGCCAGGCAGCCC. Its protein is CASSSMQGARQP. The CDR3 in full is CASSSMQGARQPQHF.